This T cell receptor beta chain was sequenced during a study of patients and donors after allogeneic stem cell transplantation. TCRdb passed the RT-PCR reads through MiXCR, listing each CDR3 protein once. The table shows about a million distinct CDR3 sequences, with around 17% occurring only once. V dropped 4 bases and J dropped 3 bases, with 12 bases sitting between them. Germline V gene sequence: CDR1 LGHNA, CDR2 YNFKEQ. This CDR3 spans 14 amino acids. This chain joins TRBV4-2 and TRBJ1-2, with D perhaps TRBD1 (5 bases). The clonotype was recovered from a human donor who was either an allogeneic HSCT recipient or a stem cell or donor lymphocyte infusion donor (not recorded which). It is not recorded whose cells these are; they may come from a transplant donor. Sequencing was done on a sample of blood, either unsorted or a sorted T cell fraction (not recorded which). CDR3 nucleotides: TGTGCCAGCAGCCCCGGGGGTGCGGACTATGGCTACACCTTC. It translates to CASSPGGADYGYTF.